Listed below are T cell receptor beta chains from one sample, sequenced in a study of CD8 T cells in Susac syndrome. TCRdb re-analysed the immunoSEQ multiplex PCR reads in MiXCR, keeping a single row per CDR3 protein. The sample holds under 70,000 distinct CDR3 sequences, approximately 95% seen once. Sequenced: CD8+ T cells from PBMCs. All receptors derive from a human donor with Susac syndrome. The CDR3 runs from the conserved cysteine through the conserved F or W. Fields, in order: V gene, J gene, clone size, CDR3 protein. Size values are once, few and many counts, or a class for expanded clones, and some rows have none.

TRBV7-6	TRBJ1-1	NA	CASSYRGDTEAFF
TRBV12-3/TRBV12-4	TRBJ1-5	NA	CASSSAEGDLYVQPQHF
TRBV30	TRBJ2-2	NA	CAWKQGYTGELFF
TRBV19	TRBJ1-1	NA	CASRGTGGAGTEAFF
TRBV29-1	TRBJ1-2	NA	CSVESRNRADGYTF
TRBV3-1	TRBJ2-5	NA	CASSLLEGEETQYF
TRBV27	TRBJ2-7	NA	CASSTRTSGAYEQYF
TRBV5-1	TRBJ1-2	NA	CASSLVGENYGYTF
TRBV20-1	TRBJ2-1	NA	CSARKGLAGVHYNEQFF
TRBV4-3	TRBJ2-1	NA	CASSQDPPSGGYNEQFF
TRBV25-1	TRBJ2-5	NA	CASRHSGLQETQYF
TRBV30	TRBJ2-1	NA	CAWREDRPEQFF
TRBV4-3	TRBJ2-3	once	CASSHNQWITDTQYF